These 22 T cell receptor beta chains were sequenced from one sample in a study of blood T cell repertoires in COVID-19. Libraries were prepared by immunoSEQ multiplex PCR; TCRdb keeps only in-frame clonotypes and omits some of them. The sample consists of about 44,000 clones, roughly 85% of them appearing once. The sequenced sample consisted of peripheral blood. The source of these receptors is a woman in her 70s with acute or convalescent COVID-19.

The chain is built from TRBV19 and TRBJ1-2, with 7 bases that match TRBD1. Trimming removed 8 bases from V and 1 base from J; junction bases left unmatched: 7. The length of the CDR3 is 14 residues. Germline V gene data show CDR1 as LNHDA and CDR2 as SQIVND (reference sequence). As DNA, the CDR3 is TGTGCCAGTGTGAGGGGACAGAGTAACTATGGCTACACCTTC. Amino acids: CASVRGQSNYGYTF.

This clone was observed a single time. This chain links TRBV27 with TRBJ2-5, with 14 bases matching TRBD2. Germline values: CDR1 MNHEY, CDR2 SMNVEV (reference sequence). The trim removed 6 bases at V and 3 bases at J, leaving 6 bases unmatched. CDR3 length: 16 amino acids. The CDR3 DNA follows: TGTGCCAGCAGCTTCCTGGGACTAGCGGGAGAAGAGACCCAGTACTTC. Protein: CASSFLGLAGEETQYF.

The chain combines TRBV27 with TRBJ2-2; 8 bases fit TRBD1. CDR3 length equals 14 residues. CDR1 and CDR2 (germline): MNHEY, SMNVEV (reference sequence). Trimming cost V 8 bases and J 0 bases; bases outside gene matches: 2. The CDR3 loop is CASRTGTNTGELFF. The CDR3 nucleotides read TGTGCCAGCCGGACAGGGACGAACACCGGGGAGCTGTTTTTT.

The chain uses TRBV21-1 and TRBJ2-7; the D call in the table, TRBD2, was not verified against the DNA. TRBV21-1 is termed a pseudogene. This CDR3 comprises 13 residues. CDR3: CASSNRDFYEQYF. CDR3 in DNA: TGTGCCAGCAGCAACCGGGACTTTTACGAGCAGTACTTC.

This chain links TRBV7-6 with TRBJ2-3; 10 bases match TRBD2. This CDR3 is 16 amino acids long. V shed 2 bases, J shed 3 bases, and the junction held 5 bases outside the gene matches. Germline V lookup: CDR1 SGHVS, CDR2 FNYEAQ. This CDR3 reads CASSLLAGDRTDTQYF. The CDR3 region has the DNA TGTGCCAGCAGCTTACTAGCGGGAGATAGGACAGATACGCAGTATTTT. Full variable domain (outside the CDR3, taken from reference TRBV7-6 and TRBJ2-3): GAGVSQSPRYKVTKRGQDVALRCDPISGHVSLYWYRQALGQGPEFLTYFNYEAQQDKSGLPNDRFSAERPEGSISTLTIQRTEQRDSAMYRCASSLLAGDRTDTQYFGPGTRLTVL.

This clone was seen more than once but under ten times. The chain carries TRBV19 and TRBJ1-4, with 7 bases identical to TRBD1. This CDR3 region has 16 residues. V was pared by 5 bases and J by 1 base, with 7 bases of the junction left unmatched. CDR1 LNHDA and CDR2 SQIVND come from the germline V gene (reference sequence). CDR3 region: CASSEQGRLTNEKLFF. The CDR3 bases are TGTGCCAGTAGTGAACAGGGGAGGTTAACTAATGAAAAACTGTTTTTT.

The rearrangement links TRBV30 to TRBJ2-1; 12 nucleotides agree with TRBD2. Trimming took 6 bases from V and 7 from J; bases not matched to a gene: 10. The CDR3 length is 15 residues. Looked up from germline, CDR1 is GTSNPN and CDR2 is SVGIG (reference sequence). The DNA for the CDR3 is TGTGCCTGTACGGAGGGAGGACTAGCGGGAAATGAGCAGTTCTTC. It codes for CACTEGGLAGNEQFF.

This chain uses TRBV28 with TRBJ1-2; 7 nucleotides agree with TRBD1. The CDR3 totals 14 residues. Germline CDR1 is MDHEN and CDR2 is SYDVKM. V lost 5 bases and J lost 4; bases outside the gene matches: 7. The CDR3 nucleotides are TGTGCCAGCAGTCAGCTGGACAGGTTCTATGGCTACACCTTC. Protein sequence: CASSQLDRFYGYTF.

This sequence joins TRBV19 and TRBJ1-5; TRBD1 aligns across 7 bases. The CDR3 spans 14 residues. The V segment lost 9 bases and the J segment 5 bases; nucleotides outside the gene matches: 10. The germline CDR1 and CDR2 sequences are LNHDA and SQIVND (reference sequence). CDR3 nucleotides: TGTGCCAGCGTGGGACAGACCCGTGATCAGCCCCAGCATTTT. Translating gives CASVGQTRDQPQHF.

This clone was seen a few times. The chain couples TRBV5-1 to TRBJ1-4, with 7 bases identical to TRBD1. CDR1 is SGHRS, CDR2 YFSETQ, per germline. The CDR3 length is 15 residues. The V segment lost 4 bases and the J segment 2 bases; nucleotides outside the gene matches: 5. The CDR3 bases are TGCGCCAGCAGCAAACAGGGGAGCACTAATGAAAAACTGTTTTTT. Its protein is CASSKQGSTNEKLFF.

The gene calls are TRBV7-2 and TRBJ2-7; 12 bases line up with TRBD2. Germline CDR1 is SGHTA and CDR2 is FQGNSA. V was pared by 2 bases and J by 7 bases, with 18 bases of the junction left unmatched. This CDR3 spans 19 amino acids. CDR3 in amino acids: CASSLKTSGSVFTRGEQYF. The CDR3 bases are TGTGCCAGCAGCTTAAAGACTAGCGGGAGCGTTTTCACCCGAGGGGAGCAGTACTTC.

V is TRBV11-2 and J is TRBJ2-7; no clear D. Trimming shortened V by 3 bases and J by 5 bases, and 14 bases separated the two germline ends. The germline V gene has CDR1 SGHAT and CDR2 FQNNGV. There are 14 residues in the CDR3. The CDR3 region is CASSFRASYDEQYF. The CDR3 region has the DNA TGTGCCAGCAGCTTCCGAGCATCCTACGACGAGCAGTACTTC.

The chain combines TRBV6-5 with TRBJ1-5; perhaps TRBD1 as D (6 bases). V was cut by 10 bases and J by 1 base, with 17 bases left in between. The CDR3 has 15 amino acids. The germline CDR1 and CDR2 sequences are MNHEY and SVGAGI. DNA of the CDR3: TGTGCCACTATTTCCGGGACACCGAGCAATCAGCCCCAGCATTTT. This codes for CATISGTPSNQPQHF.

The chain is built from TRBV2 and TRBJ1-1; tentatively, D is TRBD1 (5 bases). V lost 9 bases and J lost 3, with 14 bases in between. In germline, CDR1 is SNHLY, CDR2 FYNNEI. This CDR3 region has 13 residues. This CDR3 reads CARSRQGDTEAFF. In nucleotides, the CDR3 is TGTGCCAGGTCGAGGCAAGGGGACACTGAAGCTTTCTTT.

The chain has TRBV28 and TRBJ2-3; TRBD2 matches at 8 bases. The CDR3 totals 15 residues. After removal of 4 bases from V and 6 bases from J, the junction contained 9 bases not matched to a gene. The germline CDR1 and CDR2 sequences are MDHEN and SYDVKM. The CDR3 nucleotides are TGTGCCAGCAGTTCAATAGCGGGAAAAAGTGATACGCAGTATTTT. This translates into CASSSIAGKSDTQYF.

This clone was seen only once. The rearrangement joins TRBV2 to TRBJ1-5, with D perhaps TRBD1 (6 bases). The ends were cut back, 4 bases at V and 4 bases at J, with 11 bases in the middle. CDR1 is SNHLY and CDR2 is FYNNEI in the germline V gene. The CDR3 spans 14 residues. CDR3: CASSASGTNQPQHF. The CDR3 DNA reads TGTGCCAGCAGTGCCTCCGGGACAAATCAGCCCCAGCATTTT.

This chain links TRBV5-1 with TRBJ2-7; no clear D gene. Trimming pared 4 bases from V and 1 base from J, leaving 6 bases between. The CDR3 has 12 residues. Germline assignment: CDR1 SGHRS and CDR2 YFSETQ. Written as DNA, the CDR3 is TGCGCCAGCAGCGCCAGTTCCTACGAGCAGTACTTC. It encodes CASSASSYEQYF.

CDR3 nucleotides: TGTGCCAGCAGCCCGACTAGCGTAGAGACCCAGTACTTC. This codes for CASSPTSVETQYF. The chain has TRBV7-2 and TRBJ2-5, with 8 bases lining up with TRBD2. Germline V CDR1 and CDR2: SGHTA, FQGNSA. With V trimmed by 5 bases and J by 4 bases, 3 bases remained unmatched. CDR3 size: 13 residues.

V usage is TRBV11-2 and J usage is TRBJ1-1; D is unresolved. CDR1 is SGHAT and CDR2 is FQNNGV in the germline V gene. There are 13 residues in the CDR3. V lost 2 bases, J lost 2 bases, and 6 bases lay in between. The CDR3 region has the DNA TGTGCCAGCAGCTTAAGCCCTAACACTGAAGCTTTCTTT. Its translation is CASSLSPNTEAFF.

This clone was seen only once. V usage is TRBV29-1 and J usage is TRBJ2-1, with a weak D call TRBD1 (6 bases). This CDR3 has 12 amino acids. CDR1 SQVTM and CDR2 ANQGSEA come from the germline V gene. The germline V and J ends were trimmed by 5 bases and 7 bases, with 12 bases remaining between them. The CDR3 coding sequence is TGCAGCGTTCGCCCCAGGGGAAATGAGCAGTTCTTC. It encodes CSVRPRGNEQFF.

The DNA for the CDR3 is TGTGCCAGCAGCTTTGTCGTCAGGGGGCGTGAGGGGCAGTATTTT. This codes for CASSFVVRGREGQYF. The chain employs TRBV5-4 and TRBJ2-3; TRBD1 matches 8 bases. V gave up 2 bases and J gave up 11 bases; unmatched junction bases: 13. Germline assignment: CDR1 SGHNT and CDR2 YYREEE (reference sequence). The CDR3 covers 15 residues.

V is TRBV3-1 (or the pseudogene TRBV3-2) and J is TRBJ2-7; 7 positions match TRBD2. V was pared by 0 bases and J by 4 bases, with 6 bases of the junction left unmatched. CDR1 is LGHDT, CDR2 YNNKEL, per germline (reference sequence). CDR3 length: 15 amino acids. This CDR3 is CASSQDPTSAYEQYF. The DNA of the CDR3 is TGTGCCAGCAGCCAAGATCCCACTAGCGCGTACGAGCAGTACTTC.